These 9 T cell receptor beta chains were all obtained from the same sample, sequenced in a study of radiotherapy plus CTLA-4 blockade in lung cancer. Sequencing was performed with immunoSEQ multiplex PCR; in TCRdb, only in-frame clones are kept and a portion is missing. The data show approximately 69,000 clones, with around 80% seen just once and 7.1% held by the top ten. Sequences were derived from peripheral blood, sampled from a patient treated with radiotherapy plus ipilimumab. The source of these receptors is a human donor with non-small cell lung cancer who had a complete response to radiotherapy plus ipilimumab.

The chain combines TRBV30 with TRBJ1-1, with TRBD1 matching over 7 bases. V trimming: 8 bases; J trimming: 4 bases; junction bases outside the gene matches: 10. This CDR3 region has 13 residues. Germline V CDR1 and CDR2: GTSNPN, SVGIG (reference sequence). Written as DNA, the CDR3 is TGTGCCCACCAGGCAGGGGGATTCACTGAAGCTTTCTTT. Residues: CAHQAGGFTEAFF.

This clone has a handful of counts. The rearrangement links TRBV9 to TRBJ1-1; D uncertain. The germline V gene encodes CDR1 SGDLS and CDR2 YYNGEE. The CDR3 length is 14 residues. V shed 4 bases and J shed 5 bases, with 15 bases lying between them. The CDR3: CASSKIGRDTEAFF. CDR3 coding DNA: TGTGCCAGCAGCAAAATTGGCCGGGATACTGAAGCTTTCTTT.

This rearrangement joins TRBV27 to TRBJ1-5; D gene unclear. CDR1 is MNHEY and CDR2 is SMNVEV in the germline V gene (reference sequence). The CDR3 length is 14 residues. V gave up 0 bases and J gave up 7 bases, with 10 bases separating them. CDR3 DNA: TGTGCCAGCAGTTTATCCCGGCCCACCCAGCCCCAGCATTTT. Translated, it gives CASSLSRPTQPQHF.

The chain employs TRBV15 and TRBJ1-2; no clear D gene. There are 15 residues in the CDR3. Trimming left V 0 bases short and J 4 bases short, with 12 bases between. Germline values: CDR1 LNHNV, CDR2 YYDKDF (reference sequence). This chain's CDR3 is CATSREEQPLYGYTF. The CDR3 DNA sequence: TGTGCCACCAGCAGAGAAGAACAGCCGCTCTATGGCTACACCTTC. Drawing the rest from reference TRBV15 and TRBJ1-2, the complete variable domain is DAMVIQNPRYQVTQFGKPVTLSCSQTLNHNVMYWYQQKSSQAPKLLFHYYDKDFNNEADTPDNFQSRRPNTSFCFLDIRSPGLGDTAMYLCATSREEQPLYGYTFGSGTRLTVV.

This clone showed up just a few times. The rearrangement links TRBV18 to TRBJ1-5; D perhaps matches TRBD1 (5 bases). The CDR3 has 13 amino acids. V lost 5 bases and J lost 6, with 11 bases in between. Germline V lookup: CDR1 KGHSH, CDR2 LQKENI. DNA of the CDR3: TGTGCCAGCTCATCCGTCGGGGGTCAGCCCCAGCATTTT. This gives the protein CASSSVGGQPQHF. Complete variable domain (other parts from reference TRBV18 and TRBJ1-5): NAGVMQNPRHLVRRRGQEARLRCSPMKGHSHVYWYRQLPEEGLKFMVYLQKENIIDESGMPKERFSAEFPKEGPSILRIQQVVRGDSAAYFCASSSVGGQPQHFGDGTRLSIL.

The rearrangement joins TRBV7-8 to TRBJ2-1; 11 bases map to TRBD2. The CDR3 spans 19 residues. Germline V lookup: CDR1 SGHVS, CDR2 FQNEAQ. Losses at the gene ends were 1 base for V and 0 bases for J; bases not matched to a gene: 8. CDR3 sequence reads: CASSLEGSGRASSYNEQFF. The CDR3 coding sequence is TGTGCCAGCAGCTTAGAGGGTAGCGGGAGGGCGAGCTCCTACAATGAGCAGTTCTTC.

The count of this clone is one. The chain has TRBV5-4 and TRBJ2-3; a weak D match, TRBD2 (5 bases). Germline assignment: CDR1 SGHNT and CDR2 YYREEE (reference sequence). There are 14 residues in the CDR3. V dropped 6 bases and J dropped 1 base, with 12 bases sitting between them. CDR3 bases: TGTGCCAGCACTAAGCCCGGGGGCACAGATACGCAGTATTTT. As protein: CASTKPGGTDTQYF. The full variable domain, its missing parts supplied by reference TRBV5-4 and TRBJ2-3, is ETGVTQSPTHLIKTRGQQVTLRCSSQSGHNTVSWYQQALGQGPQFIFQYYREEENGRGNFPPRFSGLQFPNYSSELNVNALELDDSALYLCASTKPGGTDTQYFGPGTRLTVL.

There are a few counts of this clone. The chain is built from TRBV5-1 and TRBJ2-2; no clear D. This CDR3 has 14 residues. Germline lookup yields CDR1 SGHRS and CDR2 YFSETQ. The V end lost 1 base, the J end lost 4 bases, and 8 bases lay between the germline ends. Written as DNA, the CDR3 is TGCGCCAGCAGCTTGACGCGGATCACCGGGGAGCTGTTTTTT. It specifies CASSLTRITGELFF.

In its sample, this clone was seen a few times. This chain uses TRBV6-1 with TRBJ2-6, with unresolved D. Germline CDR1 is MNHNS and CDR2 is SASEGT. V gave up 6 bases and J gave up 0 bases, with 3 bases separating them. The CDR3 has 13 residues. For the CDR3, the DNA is TGTGCCAGCAGGGACTCTGGGGCCAACGTCCTGACTTTC. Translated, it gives CASRDSGANVLTF.